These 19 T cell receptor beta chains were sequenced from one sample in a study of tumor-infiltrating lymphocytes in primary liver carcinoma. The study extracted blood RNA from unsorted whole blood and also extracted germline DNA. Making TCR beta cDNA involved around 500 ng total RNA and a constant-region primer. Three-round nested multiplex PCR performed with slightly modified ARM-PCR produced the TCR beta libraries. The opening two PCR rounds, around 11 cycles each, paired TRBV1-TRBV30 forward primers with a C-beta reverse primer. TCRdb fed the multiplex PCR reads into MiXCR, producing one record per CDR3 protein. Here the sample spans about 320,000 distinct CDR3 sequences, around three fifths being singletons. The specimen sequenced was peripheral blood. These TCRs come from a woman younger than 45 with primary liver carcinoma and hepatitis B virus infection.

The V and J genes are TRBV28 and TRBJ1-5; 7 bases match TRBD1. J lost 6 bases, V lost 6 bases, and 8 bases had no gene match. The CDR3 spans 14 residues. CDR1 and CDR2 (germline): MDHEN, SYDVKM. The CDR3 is CASSSGGAAQPQHF. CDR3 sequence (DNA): TGTGCCAGCAGCTCAGGGGGGGCGGCTCAGCCCCAGCATTTT.

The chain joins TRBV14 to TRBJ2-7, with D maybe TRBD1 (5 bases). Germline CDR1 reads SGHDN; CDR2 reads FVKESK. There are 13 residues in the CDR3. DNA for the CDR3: TGTGGGAGCAGCCAGAACCAGGGTTACGAGCAGTACTTC. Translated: CGSSQNQGYEQYF.

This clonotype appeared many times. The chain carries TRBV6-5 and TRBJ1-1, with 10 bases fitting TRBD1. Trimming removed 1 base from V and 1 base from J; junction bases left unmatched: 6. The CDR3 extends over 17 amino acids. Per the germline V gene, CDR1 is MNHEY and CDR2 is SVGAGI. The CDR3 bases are TGTGCCAGCAGTTACTGGTGGGACAGGGGACAGAACACTGAAGCTTTCTTT. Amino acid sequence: CASSYWWDRGQNTEAFF.

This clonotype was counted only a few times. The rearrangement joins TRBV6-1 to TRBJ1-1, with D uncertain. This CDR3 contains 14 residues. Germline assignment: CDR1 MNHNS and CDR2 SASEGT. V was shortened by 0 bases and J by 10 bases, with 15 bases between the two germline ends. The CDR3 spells CASSEAGSAWGAFF. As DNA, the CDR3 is TGTGCCAGCAGTGAAGCGGGAAGTGCCTGGGGAGCTTTCTTT.

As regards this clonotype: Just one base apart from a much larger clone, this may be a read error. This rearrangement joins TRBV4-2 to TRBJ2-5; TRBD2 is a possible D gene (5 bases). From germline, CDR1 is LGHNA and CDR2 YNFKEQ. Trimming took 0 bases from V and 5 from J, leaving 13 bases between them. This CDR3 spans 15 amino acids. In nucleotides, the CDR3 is TGTGCCAGCAGCCAAGAAGCGGAAGTAGAGGAGACCCAGTACTTC. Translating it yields CASSQEAEVEETQYF.

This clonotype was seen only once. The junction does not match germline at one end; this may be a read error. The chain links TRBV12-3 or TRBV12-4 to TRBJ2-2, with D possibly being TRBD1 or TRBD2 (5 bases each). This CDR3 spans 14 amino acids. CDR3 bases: TGTGCCAGCAACCTAGTGGGGCGCACCGGGGAGCTGTTTTTC. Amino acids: CASNLVGRTGELFF.

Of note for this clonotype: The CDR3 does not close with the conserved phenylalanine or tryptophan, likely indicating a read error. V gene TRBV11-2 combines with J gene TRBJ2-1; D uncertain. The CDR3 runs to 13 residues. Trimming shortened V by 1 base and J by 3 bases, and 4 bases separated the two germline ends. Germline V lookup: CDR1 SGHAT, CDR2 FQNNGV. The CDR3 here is CASSLGSYNEQFL. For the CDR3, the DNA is TGTGCCAGCAGCTTAGGGAGCTACAATGAGCAGTTCTTA.

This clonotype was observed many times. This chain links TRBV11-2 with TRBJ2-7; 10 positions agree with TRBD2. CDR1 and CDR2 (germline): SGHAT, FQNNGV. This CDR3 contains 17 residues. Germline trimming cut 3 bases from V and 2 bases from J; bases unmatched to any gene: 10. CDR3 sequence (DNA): TGTGCCAGCAGCTTTGTGACTAGCGGGCGGAGGACCTACGAGCAGTACTTC. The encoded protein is CASSFVTSGRRTYEQYF. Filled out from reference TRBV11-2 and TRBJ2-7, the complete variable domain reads EAGVAQSPRYKIIEKRQSVAFWCNPISGHATLYWYQQILGQGPKLLIQFQNNGVVDDSQLPKDRFSAERLKGVDSTLKIQPAKLEDSAVYLCASSFVTSGRRTYEQYFGPGTRLTVT.

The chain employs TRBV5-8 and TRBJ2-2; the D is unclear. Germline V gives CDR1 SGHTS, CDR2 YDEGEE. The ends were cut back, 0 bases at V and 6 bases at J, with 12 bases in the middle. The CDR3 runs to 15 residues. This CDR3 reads CASSLGRPSAGELFF. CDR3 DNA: TGTGCCAGCAGCTTGGGACGCCCCTCGGCCGGGGAGCTGTTTTTT.

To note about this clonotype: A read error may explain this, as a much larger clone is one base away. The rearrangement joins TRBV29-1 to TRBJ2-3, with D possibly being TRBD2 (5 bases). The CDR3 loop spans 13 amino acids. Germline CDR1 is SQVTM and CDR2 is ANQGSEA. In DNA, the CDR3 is TGCAGCGGGAAGAGGGCTAGCACATATACGCAGTATTTT. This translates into CSGKRASTYTQYF.

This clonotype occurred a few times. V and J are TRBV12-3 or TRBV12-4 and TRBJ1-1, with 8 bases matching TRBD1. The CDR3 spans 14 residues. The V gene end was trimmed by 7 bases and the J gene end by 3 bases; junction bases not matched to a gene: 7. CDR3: CASTRQGLDTEAFF. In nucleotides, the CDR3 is TGTGCCAGCACCCGACAGGGGTTGGACACTGAAGCTTTCTTT.

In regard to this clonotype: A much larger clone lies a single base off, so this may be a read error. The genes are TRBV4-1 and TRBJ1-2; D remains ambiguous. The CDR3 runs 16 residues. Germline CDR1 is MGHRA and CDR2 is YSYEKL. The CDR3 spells CASNQDDPMALRGYTF. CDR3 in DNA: TGCGCCAGCAACCAAGATGACCCGATGGCCTTGCGGGGCTACACCTTC.

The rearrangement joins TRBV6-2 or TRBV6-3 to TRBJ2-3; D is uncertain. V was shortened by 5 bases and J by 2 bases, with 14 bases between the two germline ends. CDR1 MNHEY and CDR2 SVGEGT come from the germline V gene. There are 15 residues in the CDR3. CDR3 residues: CASSHYARTTDTQYF. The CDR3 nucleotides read TGTGCCAGCAGTCACTACGCGAGAACCACAGATACGCAGTATTTT.

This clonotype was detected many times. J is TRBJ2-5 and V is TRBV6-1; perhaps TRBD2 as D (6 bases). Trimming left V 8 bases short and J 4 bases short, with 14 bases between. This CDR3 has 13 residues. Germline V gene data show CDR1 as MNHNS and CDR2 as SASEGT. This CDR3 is CASPRRAGETQYF. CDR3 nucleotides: TGTGCCAGCCCCCGGAGGGCGGGAGAGACCCAGTACTTC.

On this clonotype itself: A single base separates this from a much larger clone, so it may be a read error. The CDR3 reads CASGEPGQTYEQYF. The DNA of the CDR3 is TGTGCCAGCGGGGAACCGGGACAGACCTACGAGCAGTACTTC. The chain is built from TRBV6-1 and TRBJ2-7, with 7 bases matching TRBD1. The CDR3 runs to 14 residues. The trim removed 8 bases at V and 2 bases at J, leaving 9 bases unmatched. Germline values: CDR1 MNHNS, CDR2 SASEGT.

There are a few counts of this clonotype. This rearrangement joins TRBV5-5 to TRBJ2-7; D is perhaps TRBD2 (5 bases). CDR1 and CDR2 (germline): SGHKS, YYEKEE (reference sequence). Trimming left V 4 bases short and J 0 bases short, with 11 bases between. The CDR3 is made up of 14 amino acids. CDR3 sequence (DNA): TGTGCCAGCAGCGGATTGGGGAGCTCCTACGAGCAGTACTTC. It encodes CASSGLGSSYEQYF.

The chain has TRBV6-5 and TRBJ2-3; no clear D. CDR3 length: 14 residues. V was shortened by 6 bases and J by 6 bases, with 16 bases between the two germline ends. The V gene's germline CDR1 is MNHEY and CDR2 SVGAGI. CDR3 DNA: TGTGCCAGCAGCCCTTTAATTTGTGGTGATACGCAGTATTTT. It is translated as CASSPLICGDTQYF.

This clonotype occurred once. CDR3: CASSLAVAWGQFF. The CDR3 DNA is TGTGCCAGCAGCTTAGCGGTGGCATGGGGGCAGTTCTTC. The genes are TRBV7-9 and TRBJ2-1; D is ambiguous. Trimming shortened V by 0 bases and J by 12 bases, and 12 bases separated the two germline ends. The CDR3 is made up of 13 amino acids. CDR1 and CDR2 (germline): SEHNR, FQNEAQ (reference sequence).

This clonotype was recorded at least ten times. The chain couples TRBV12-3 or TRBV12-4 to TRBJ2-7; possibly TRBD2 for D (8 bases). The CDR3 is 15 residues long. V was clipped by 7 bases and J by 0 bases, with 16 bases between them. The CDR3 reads CASTETGTSSYEQYF. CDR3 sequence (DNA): TGTGCCAGCACCGAGACAGGGACTAGCTCCTACGAGCAGTACTTC.